This T cell receptor beta chain was profiled in a study of shared clonotypes between healthy human individuals. The study, taken as a whole, reports: Represented diversity, genetic and exposure-history alike, was limited by few donors.

The data were produced by immunoSEQ multiplex PCR, yet TCRdb's version contains in-frame clones alone and is incomplete. Here the sample spans hundreds of thousands of clones, around two thirds being singletons. With respect to this clone: Its antigen is not identified.

Germline V lookup: CDR1 MNHEY, CDR2 SMNVEV (reference sequence). The germline V and J ends were trimmed by 5 bases and 0 bases, with 10 bases remaining between them. This CDR3 spans 14 amino acids. The specimen was memory CD4+ T cells sorted from blood. Subset meaning: CD45RA-negative fraction. The clonotype comes from a woman younger than 45 in good health. The chain carries TRBV27 and TRBJ1-2; no clear D gene. CDR3 region: CASSPSYTNYGYTF. The CDR3 DNA reads TGTGCCAGCAGTCCGTCATATACTAACTATGGCTACACCTTC.